The clone carrying this T cell receptor beta chain occurred a few times. Next came a second PCR, run for about 7 to 12 cycles, which used a sample-barcoded 5' primer along with a J-beta primer mix. Every cDNA molecule bore a tag from a template-switch adaptor containing 12 random nucleotides. From the 5' RACE reads, TCRdb called clonotypes with MiXCR, one entry per CDR3 protein. The table lists nearly 800,000 distinct CDR3 sequences, roughly 25% of them singletons, with 3% to 4.5% in the top ten. The source of the sample is a study of blood T cells in healthy people across ages. V was cut by 3 bases and J by 4 bases, with 15 bases left in between. This CDR3 has 15 amino acids. This sample was also put to use in a study of T cells of mothers and their children. This second study notes: Donation came from a few healthy Caucasian mothers together with their six children. Reverse transcription into cDNA received all extracted RNA, at roughly 1.4 ug per 15 ul. From each mother came over 9.5 million TCR beta CDR3 reads, and from each child came 3 million to 3.5 million.

V and J are TRBV12-3 or TRBV12-4 and TRBJ2-5, with D perhaps TRBD1 or TRBD2 (5 bases each). The material sequenced was blood. This TCR was sampled from a boy aged 5-17 years in good health. CDR3: CASSFSSGLGETQYF. In DNA, the CDR3 is TGTGCCAGCAGTTTCTCGTCGGGGCTTGGAGAGACCCAGTACTTC.